These 29 T cell receptor beta chains came from one sample sequenced in a study of OX40 agonist ivuxolimab in advanced cancers. The repertoire was sequenced with immunoSEQ multiplex PCR; TCRdb's copy has only in-frame clones and lacks some. The data show 83,000 or so clones, about 81% seen once. The material sequenced was CD4+ or CD8+ T cells sorted from blood, taken in a trial of the OX40 agonist ivuxolimab. The receptors come from an adult with an advanced solid tumor such as melanoma, head and neck, liver or kidney cancer.

This sequence joins TRBV27 and TRBJ2-7, with 10 bases identical to TRBD1. Germline V CDR1 and CDR2: MNHEY, SMNVEV (reference sequence). The CDR3 consists of 14 residues. The V and J ends lost 3 bases and 7 bases, in that order; junction bases with no gene match: 6. The CDR3 sequence: CASSFGTGVGEQYF. In DNA form, the CDR3 reads TGTGCCAGCAGTTTTGGGACAGGGGTAGGGGAGCAGTACTTC.

The chain uses TRBV5-1 and TRBJ2-5; 10 bases fit TRBD2. CDR3 length equals 15 residues. Germline CDR1 is SGHRS and CDR2 is YFSETQ. V was pared by 3 bases and J by 4 bases, with 6 bases of the junction left unmatched. CDR3 residues: CASSSKRGGRETQYF. In nucleotides, the CDR3 is TGCGCCAGCAGCTCGAAGCGGGGGGGCAGAGAGACCCAGTACTTC.

The V gene is TRBV10-3, the J gene TRBJ1-1; 9 positions agree with TRBD1. Germline CDR1 and CDR2: ENHRY and SYGVKD. CDR3 length: 13 amino acids. V dropped 6 bases and J dropped 1; count of bases not matched to a gene: 0. The CDR3 DNA reads TGTGCCATCAGGGACAGGGGGAACACTGAAGCTTTCTTT. This sequence encodes CAIRDRGNTEAFF.

The chain joins TRBV6-1 to TRBJ1-5; 9 nucleotides match TRBD1. This CDR3 is 15 amino acids long. After removal of 6 bases from V and 5 bases from J, the junction contained 8 bases not matched to a gene. CDR1 is MNHNS and CDR2 is SASEGT in the germline V gene. The CDR3 nucleotides read TGTGCCAGCAGGGCCGGGACAGGGAGGGATCAGCCCCAGCATTTT. It is translated as CASRAGTGRDQPQHF.

The chain couples TRBV6-5 to TRBJ1-1; TRBD1 aligns across 7 bases. Trimming removed 5 bases from V and 1 base from J; junction bases left unmatched: 4. CDR3 length: 14 residues. Looked up from germline, CDR1 is MNHEY and CDR2 is SVGAGI. In DNA, the CDR3 is TGTGCCAGCAGTGCCAACAGGGGGAACACTGAAGCTTTCTTT. The encoded protein is CASSANRGNTEAFF.

This chain connects TRBV2 to TRBJ2-2, with D maybe TRBD1 (6 bases). The germline gives CDR1 SNHLY, CDR2 FYNNEI. CDR3 size: 14 residues. V was cut by 7 bases and J by 4 bases, with 13 bases left in between. CDR3 region: CASNRDAGTGELFF. The CDR3 DNA reads as TGTGCCAGCAACAGGGACGCGGGCACCGGGGAGCTGTTTTTT.

The chain couples TRBV7-9 to TRBJ1-1; D not resolved. The CDR3 runs to 11 residues. Trimming left V 1 base short and J 10 bases short, with 7 bases between. Germline assignment: CDR1 SEHNR and CDR2 FQNEAQ (reference sequence). The CDR3 here is CASSLEGPAFF. The CDR3, as DNA: TGTGCCAGCAGCTTAGAGGGCCCAGCTTTCTTT.

The rearrangement uses TRBV6-5 and TRBJ2-5; the D call may be TRBD1 or TRBD2 (5 bases each). This CDR3 has 13 amino acids. The germline V gene encodes CDR1 MNHEY and CDR2 SVGAGI. V lost 6 bases, J lost 4 bases, and 12 bases lay in between. CDR3 sequence reads: CASRGVDPETQYF. Here the CDR3 DNA reads TGTGCCAGCAGGGGGGTGGACCCAGAGACCCAGTACTTC.

This rearrangement joins TRBV11-3 to TRBJ2-4, with TRBD2 as a possible D gene (6 bases). The CDR3 is made up of 16 amino acids. Germline V lookup: CDR1 SGHNT, CDR2 YENEEA. V shed 1 base and J shed 0 bases, with 10 bases lying between them. The DNA for the CDR3 is TGTGCCAGCAGCTTAGCGGAGGGAGTAGCCAAAAACATTCAGTACTTC. Protein: CASSLAEGVAKNIQYF. The complete variable domain, with remaining parts taken from reference TRBV11-3 and TRBJ2-4, reads EAGVVQSPRYKIIEKKQPVAFWCNPISGHNTLYWYLQNLGQGPELLIRYENEEAVDDSQLPKDRFSAERLKGVDSTLKIQPAELGDSAVYLCASSLAEGVAKNIQYFGAGTRLSVL.

This clone has just a few counts. The chain couples TRBV19 to TRBJ1-2; a weak D match, TRBD1 (5 bases). The CDR3 is 13 amino acids. Per the germline V gene, CDR1 is LNHDA and CDR2 is SQIVND (reference sequence). Trimming took off 5 bases at V and 4 bases at J, with 11 bases between the two ends. The CDR3 reads CASSPRDFYGYTF. CDR3 DNA: TGTGCCAGTAGTCCCCGGGACTTCTATGGCTACACCTTC.

The chain employs TRBV30 and TRBJ1-5; no firm D call. This CDR3 comprises 13 residues. Germline assignment: CDR1 GTSNPN and CDR2 SVGIG (reference sequence). Between the trimmed V and J ends, which lost 2 bases and 7 bases, there was a span of 12 bases. CDR3 nucleotides: TGTGCCTGGAGTCGCGGGGAAACGCAGCCCCAGCATTTT. This translates into CAWSRGETQPQHF.

This chain connects TRBV11-3 to TRBJ1-4; D is unclear. Germline assignment: CDR1 SGHNT and CDR2 YENEEA. V shed 0 bases and J shed 7 bases, with 18 bases lying between them. CDR3 length: 17 residues. This CDR3 reads CASSLDTPARAGEKLFF. In nucleotides, the CDR3 is TGTGCCAGCAGCTTAGATACTCCGGCCCGCGCGGGTGAAAAACTGTTTTTT. The complete variable domain, with remaining parts taken from reference TRBV11-3 and TRBJ1-4, reads EAGVVQSPRYKIIEKKQPVAFWCNPISGHNTLYWYLQNLGQGPELLIRYENEEAVDDSQLPKDRFSAERLKGVDSTLKIQPAELGDSAVYLCASSLDTPARAGEKLFFGSGTQLSVL.

This clone was picked up a small number of times. This chain joins TRBV6-1 and TRBJ1-1; D is uncertain. CDR3 length: 13 amino acids. Trimming removed 1 base at V and 1 base at J, with 4 bases between. Per germline, CDR1 MNHNS and CDR2 SASEGT. The CDR3 is CASSEDPNTEAFF. The CDR3 region has the DNA TGTGCCAGCAGTGAAGACCCGAACACTGAAGCTTTCTTT.

V usage is TRBV29-1 and J usage is TRBJ2-2, with D possibly matching TRBD2 (6 bases). V lost 4 bases and J 4 bases, leaving 16 bases between the germline ends. Germline-derived CDR1 and CDR2 are SQVTM and ANQGSEA. The CDR3 runs to 15 residues. Here the CDR3 DNA reads TGCAGCGTTGCTAAAGCGGGCAGCTCCACCGGGGAGCTGTTTTTT. This encodes CSVAKAGSSTGELFF.

The chain links TRBV6-5 to TRBJ2-1; 11 positions match TRBD2. CDR3 length: 15 residues. Trimming took 2 bases from V and 10 from J; bases not matched to a gene: 7. Germline CDR1 and CDR2: MNHEY and SVGAGI. In DNA form, the CDR3 reads TGTGCCAGCAGTTACAGGTCTAGCGGGAGGTCCGAGCAGTTCTTC. Amino acid sequence: CASSYRSSGRSEQFF.

This rearrangement joins TRBV5-1 to TRBJ2-3; D might be TRBD2 (5 bases). Germline V gene sequence: CDR1 SGHRS, CDR2 YFSETQ. Trimming shortened V by 2 bases and J by 2 bases, and 12 bases separated the two germline ends. This CDR3 is built from 15 residues. Written as DNA, the CDR3 is TGCGCCAGCAGCTTTACTAGAGCCTCCACAGATACGCAGTATTTT. It encodes CASSFTRASTDTQYF.

This chain links TRBV18 with TRBJ2-3; D gene uncertain. The V end was cut by 3 bases, the J end by 1 base, with 8 bases between. Germline-derived CDR1 and CDR2 are KGHSH and LQKENI. The CDR3 is 14 residues long. Written as DNA, the CDR3 is TGTGCCAGCTCACCTTTCGGACGCACAGATACGCAGTATTTT. Its protein product is CASSPFGRTDTQYF.

The chain recombines TRBV5-4 with TRBJ2-3, with no clear D. Trimming removed 4 bases from V and 7 bases from J, with 19 bases in between. The CDR3 extends over 15 amino acids. From germline, CDR1 is SGHNT and CDR2 YYREEE (reference sequence). CDR3 sequence reads: CASSRTAGTLNTQYF. CDR3 in DNA: TGTGCCAGCAGCCGGACGGCCGGTACGTTGAATACGCAGTATTTT.

The chain is built from TRBV19 and TRBJ2-6; the D gene is possibly TRBD1 (5 bases). V lost 10 bases to trimming and J lost 2 bases, with 12 bases between them. This CDR3 is built from 14 residues. CDR1 LNHDA and CDR2 SQIVND come from the germline V gene (reference sequence). CDR3 DNA: TGTGCCACCCTGCCAGGGCCTGGGGCCAACGTCCTGACTTTC. Translating it yields CATLPGPGANVLTF.

The CDR3 sequence: CASTPGTGELFF. The CDR3 DNA reads TGTGCCAGCACGCCAGGAACCGGGGAGCTGTTTTTT. The rearrangement links TRBV6-6 to TRBJ2-2; D is unresolved. The CDR3 loop spans 12 amino acids. CDR1 is MNHNY, CDR2 SVGAGI, per germline (reference sequence). V lost 7 bases and J lost 5, with 8 bases in between.

The V gene is TRBV30, the J gene TRBJ1-2; a possible D gene is TRBD1 (5 bases). Germline CDR1 reads GTSNPN; CDR2 reads SVGIG (reference sequence). Trimming pared 0 bases from V and 7 bases from J, leaving 12 bases between. This CDR3 is 13 amino acids long. In DNA, the CDR3 is TGTGCCTGGAGTGTCAGAGGGGTCGGTGGCTACACCTTC. The encoded protein is CAWSVRGVGGYTF.

The rearrangement joins TRBV30 to TRBJ1-6; weak D call: TRBD1 (5 bases). V lost 3 bases, J lost 7 bases, and 13 bases lay in between. This CDR3 is built from 14 residues. Germline CDR1 reads GTSNPN; CDR2 reads SVGIG (reference sequence). The CDR3 nucleotides are TGTGCCTGGAGCCCCAGCGGGGGAAATTCACCCCTCCACTTT. Its translation is CAWSPSGGNSPLHF. Complete variable domain (other parts from reference TRBV30 and TRBJ1-6): SQTIHQWPATLVQPVGSPLSLECTVEGTSNPNLYWYRQAAGRGLQLLFYSVGIGQISSEVPQNLSASRPQDRQFILSSKKLLLSDSGFYLCAWSPSGGNSPLHFGNGTRLTVT.

The CDR3 sequence is CAINIGLVTNEQFF. The CDR3 bases are TGTGCCATAAACATCGGACTAGTTACGAATGAGCAGTTCTTC. The rearrangement links TRBV2 to TRBJ2-1; 7 positions match TRBD2. The CDR3 totals 14 residues. Germline trimming cut 10 bases from V and 7 bases from J; bases unmatched to any gene: 13. The V gene's germline CDR1 is SNHLY and CDR2 FYNNEI.

The chain employs TRBV7-2 and TRBJ2-7; 9 bases map to TRBD2. The CDR3 has 17 residues. The V gene end was trimmed by 7 bases and the J gene end by 0 bases; junction bases not matched to a gene: 13. Germline-derived CDR1 and CDR2 are SGHTA and FQGNSA. The chain's CDR3 is CASTEYMTSGNSYEQYF. CDR3 bases: TGTGCCAGCACGGAATATATGACTAGCGGAAACTCCTACGAGCAGTACTTC.

This clone has only a few counts. The chain is built from TRBV7-9 and TRBJ1-1; D gene ambiguous. With 3 bases removed from V and 6 bases from J, the gap between germline ends came to 11 bases. Germline lookup yields CDR1 SEHNR and CDR2 FQNEAQ (reference sequence). The CDR3 has 13 amino acids. The CDR3: CASSFYGSPEAFF. In nucleotides, the CDR3 is TGTGCCAGCAGCTTTTACGGGAGCCCTGAAGCTTTCTTT.

The chain employs TRBV4-3 and TRBJ2-3; no definite D call. Germline V CDR1 and CDR2: LGHNA, YSLEER. The CDR3 is 13 residues long. V was shortened by 0 bases and J by 4 bases, with 5 bases between the two germline ends. This chain's CDR3 is CASSQDKPDTQYF. The CDR3 DNA is TGCGCCAGCAGCCAAGATAAACCAGATACGCAGTATTTT.

By share of the sample, this clone is medium-sized. V is TRBV16 and J is TRBJ1-2; no clear D. The V gene's germline CDR1 is KGHSY and CDR2 FQNENV. Trimming took 0 bases from V and 4 from J, leaving 12 bases between them. The CDR3 covers 15 residues. CDR3 loop: CASSQSRQTPYGYTF. As DNA, the CDR3 is TGTGCCAGCAGCCAATCGCGCCAGACCCCCTATGGCTACACCTTC.

This clone was found once. The chain uses TRBV15 and TRBJ1-2; TRBD1 matches at 7 bases. The CDR3 is made up of 16 amino acids. Germline CDR1 and CDR2: LNHNV and YYDKDF (reference sequence). Trimming took 4 bases from V and 0 from J; bases not matched to a gene: 8. CDR3 sequence (DNA): TGTGCCACCAGCATTTCCCCCGGGACAGCTAACTATGGCTACACCTTC. Amino acids: CATSISPGTANYGYTF.

The V and J genes are TRBV7-9 and TRBJ1-1; D is uncertain. Trimming took 0 bases from V and 2 from J, leaving 4 bases between them. The germline V gene has CDR1 SEHNR and CDR2 FQNEAQ (reference sequence). CDR3 size: 13 residues. CDR3 loop: CASSLADNTEAFF. The CDR3 DNA reads TGTGCCAGCAGCTTAGCGGATAACACTGAAGCTTTCTTT.